This entry lists 10 T cell receptor beta chains sequenced from one sample in a study of early T cells in non-severe SARS-CoV-2 infection. TCRdb independently ran MiXCR on the 5' RACE reads; one entry per CDR3 protein. The sample has more than 25,000 distinct CDR3 sequences, approximately 5% seen once; the top ten hold 10% to 15%. Material: whole blood. Every receptor here comes from an adult who was a healthcare worker with PCR-confirmed SARS-CoV-2 infection or an uninfected control (not recorded which).

This clonotype was seen repeatedly, ten times or more. The rearrangement uses TRBV11-2 and TRBJ1-1; 9 nucleotides agree with TRBD1. The CDR3 is made up of 14 amino acids. Germline lookup yields CDR1 SGHAT and CDR2 FQNNGV. J gave up 11 bases and V 1 base, and 8 bases lay outside the gene matches. CDR3 nucleotide sequence: TGTGCCAGCAGCTTAGTAACCGGGACAGGGTGGGCTTTCTTT. It encodes CASSLVTGTGWAFF.

This clonotype occurred many times. The chain combines TRBV28 with TRBJ2-7; TRBD1 aligns across 7 bases. The germline V gene encodes CDR1 MDHEN and CDR2 SYDVKM. V gave up 3 bases and J gave up 2 bases; unmatched junction bases: 10. There are 16 residues in the CDR3. CDR3 sequence: CASSFPDREGTYEQYF. The CDR3 nucleotides are TGTGCCAGCAGTTTTCCTGACAGGGAAGGCACCTACGAGCAGTACTTC.

This clonotype ranks as medium-sized. This sequence joins TRBV7-9 and TRBJ2-5, with TRBD1 matching 9 bases. Germline V gene data show CDR1 as SEHNR and CDR2 as FQNEAQ (reference sequence). The CDR3 is made up of 14 amino acids. V shed 6 bases and J 5 bases; nucleotides not matched to a gene: 7. The CDR3 here is CASRTGGGGETQYF. The CDR3 DNA reads as TGTGCCAGCAGGACAGGGGGGGGCGGCGAGACCCAGTACTTC.

This clonotype has at least ten counts. The rearrangement joins TRBV11-2 to TRBJ2-3, with D possibly being TRBD1 (6 bases). This CDR3 is built from 15 residues. Trimming stripped 1 base from V and 0 bases from J, with 8 bases between. Germline V gene data show CDR1 as SGHAT and CDR2 as FQNNGV. The CDR3 DNA is TGTGCCAGCAGCTTAGGACAGGCGAGCACAGATACGCAGTATTTT. Its protein product is CASSLGQASTDTQYF.

Only a few counts were recorded for this clonotype. V usage is TRBV12-3 or TRBV12-4 and J usage is TRBJ2-3; D unresolved. The CDR3 has 12 amino acids. Trimming removed 6 bases at V and 5 bases at J, with 9 bases between. The CDR3 coding sequence is TGTGCCAGCAGCACCAGAAGAGATACGCAGTATTTT. This sequence encodes CASSTRRDTQYF.

On this clonotype: A read error may explain this, as a much larger clone is one base away. J is TRBJ1-4 and V is TRBV11-3, with D uncertain. CDR1 SGHNT and CDR2 YENEEA come from the germline V gene. The CDR3 runs to 14 residues. CDR3 region: CASSFKGCNEELFF. The CDR3 region has the DNA TGTGCCAGCAGCTTTAAAGGGTGTAATGAAGAACTGTTTTTT. The full variable domain, rest sourced from reference TRBV11-3 and TRBJ1-4, is EAGVVQSPRYKIIEKKQPVAFWCNPISGHNTLYWYLQNLGQGPELLIRYENEEAVDDSQLPKDRFSAERLKGVDSTLKIQPAELGDSAVYLCASSFKGCNEELFFGSGTQLSVL.

This clonotype was seen many times. The chain carries TRBV14 and TRBJ1-1; D unclear. Germline V gene data show CDR1 as SGHDN and CDR2 as FVKESK. The V gene lost 0 bases and the J gene lost 1 base, with 15 bases spanning the gap. The CDR3 spans 17 residues. The CDR3 sequence is CASSQDRAAPSNTEAFF. The CDR3 DNA follows: TGTGCCAGCAGCCAAGATCGCGCAGCTCCCTCGAACACTGAAGCTTTCTTT.

This clonotype has at least ten counts. The rearrangement joins TRBV9 to TRBJ2-1; 8 nucleotides match TRBD2. The CDR3 is 15 residues long. The V gene end was trimmed by 0 bases and the J gene end by 6 bases; junction bases not matched to a gene: 5. Germline CDR1 is SGDLS and CDR2 is YYNGEE. CDR3 amino acids: CASSVGVAGTNEQFF. The DNA for the CDR3 is TGTGCCAGCAGCGTAGGCGTAGCGGGGACCAATGAGCAGTTCTTC.

This clonotype was counted many times. V gene TRBV20-1 combines with J gene TRBJ1-6; D not certain. CDR3 length equals 16 residues. Germline CDR1 is DFQATT and CDR2 is SNEGSKA (reference sequence). Trimming shortened V by 0 bases and J by 4 bases, and 13 bases separated the two germline ends. The CDR3 here is CSARDFTDPYNSPLHF. Written as DNA, the CDR3 is TGCAGTGCTAGAGATTTCACGGACCCATATAATTCACCCCTCCACTTT.

This chain joins TRBV7-9 and TRBJ2-5; D perhaps matches TRBD2 (5 bases). Trimming took 3 bases from V and 5 from J, leaving 7 bases between them. The germline CDR1 and CDR2 sequences are SEHNR and FQNEAQ (reference sequence). The CDR3 length is 12 residues. Written as DNA, the CDR3 is TGTGCCAGCAGCTTTAGGGAGGAGACCCAGTACTTC. This sequence encodes CASSFREETQYF.